This is a list of T cell receptor beta chains from one sample in a study of T cell changes during pregnancy in multiple sclerosis. The table came from immunoSEQ multiplex PCR; TCRdb's copy has only in-frame clones and leaves some out. The profile shows fewer than 35,000 clones, about 93% of them singletons. Sequenced material: CD4+ T cells from peripheral blood mononuclear cells, taken in the second trimester of pregnancy. Source of these receptors: a female donor with multiple sclerosis, enrolled in a pregnancy study. CDR3s include the opening cysteine and the closing phenylalanine or tryptophan. The order of the fields is J gene, D gene, V gene, clone size, CDR3 DNA, CDR3 protein. The D gene is left open where the match is weak. The listing skips clone size in some rows; elsewhere it reads once, few, many or a size class.

J: TRBJ2-2; D: TRBD2; V: TRBV4-2; size: NA; DNA: TGTGCCAGCAGCCAAGATCCCACGGCGGGAGGTAACACCGGGGAGCTGTTTTTT; CDR3: CASSQDPTAGGNTGELFF
J: TRBJ2-3; D: NA; V: TRBV7-9; size: NA; DNA: TGTGCCAGCAGCTTAGATCCGGGAGGCACAGATACGCAGTATTTT; CDR3: CASSLDPGGTDTQYF
J: TRBJ2-2; D: NA; V: TRBV4-1; size: once; DNA: TGCGCCAGCAGCCCGGGTGCGGGACCGAACACCGGGGAGCTGTTTTTT; CDR3: CASSPGAGPNTGELFF
J: TRBJ2-1; D: NA; V: TRBV30; size: NA; DNA: TGTGCCTGTCAGGGATGTGAGCAGTTCTTC; CDR3: CACQGCEQFF
J: TRBJ2-1; D: NA; V: TRBV27; size: NA; DNA: TGTGCCAGCAGTTTCTCAGGCAATGAGCAGTTCTTC; CDR3: CASSFSGNEQFF
J: TRBJ2-1; D: NA; V: TRBV5-4; size: NA; DNA: TGTGCCAGCAGCTTCGAGATAGGGCGGGGCAATGAGCAGTTCTTC; CDR3: CASSFEIGRGNEQFF
J: TRBJ1-1; D: NA; V: TRBV18; size: NA; DNA: TGTGCCAGCTCACCAAGGTTAACAGGGTTGAACACTGAAGCTTTCTTT; CDR3: CASSPRLTGLNTEAFF
J: TRBJ1-2; D: NA; V: TRBV10-3; size: NA; DNA: TGTGCCATCAGTGAGGACGTAGCCTATGGCTACACCTTC; CDR3: CAISEDVAYGYTF
J: TRBJ1-2; D: NA; V: TRBV28; size: NA; DNA: TGTGCCAGCTGGACAGTGAACTATGGCTACACCTTC; CDR3: CASWTVNYGYTF
J: TRBJ2-7; D: TRBD1; V: TRBV6-1; size: NA; DNA: TGTGCCAGCAGTGAACGGACAGGGCAGGGCGAGCAGTACTTC; CDR3: CASSERTGQGEQYF
J: TRBJ2-1; D: NA; V: TRBV29-1; size: few; DNA: TGCAGCGGAGGGTACGGTTTGATGGGGAATGAGCAGTTCTTC; CDR3: CSGGYGLMGNEQFF
J: TRBJ2-6; D: TRBD2; V: TRBV2; size: NA; DNA: TGTGCCAGCAGTCTACGGGATGGGAGGGCTCCTGGGGCCAACGTCCTGACTTTC; CDR3: CASSLRDGRAPGANVLTF
J: TRBJ2-2; D: TRBD2; V: TRBV10-1; size: NA; DNA: TGCGCCATCAAGGGGACGGGACTAGCTCGAACCGGGGAGCTGTTTTTT; CDR3: CAIKGTGLARTGELFF
J: TRBJ1-1; D: NA; V: TRBV5-6; size: NA; DNA: TGTGCCAGCAGCTTGTTAGGTCGGACAGCAAACACTGAAGCTTTCTTT; CDR3: CASSLLGRTANTEAFF
J: TRBJ2-2; D: NA; V: TRBV5-6; size: NA; DNA: TGTGCCAGCAGCTTGTGGCAGGGGCAAATTACCACCGGGGAGCTGTTTTTT; CDR3: CASSLWQGQITTGELFF
J: TRBJ2-3; D: NA; V: TRBV6-1; size: NA; DNA: TGTGCCAGCAGACCTCGGGGGAGGGATACGCAGTATTTT; CDR3: CASRPRGRDTQYF
J: TRBJ1-2; D: NA; V: TRBV27; size: NA; DNA: TGTGCCAGCAGTTTGGGGGTGGCTAGCGATGGCTACACCTTC; CDR3: CASSLGVASDGYTF
J: TRBJ1-1; D: TRBD1; V: TRBV2; size: NA; DNA: TGTGCCAGCAGCCGAGACAGGGTAGAGGGCACTGAAGCTTTCTTT; CDR3: CASSRDRVEGTEAFF
J: TRBJ2-7; D: NA; V: TRBV7-6; size: NA; DNA: TGTGCCAGCAGCTTAGCGGGAGGAGTACGCGAGCAGTACTTC; CDR3: CASSLAGGVREQYF
J: TRBJ1-1; D: NA; V: TRBV9; size: NA; DNA: TGTGCCAGCAACCGGGGGGGGAACACTGAAGCTTTCTTT; CDR3: CASNRGGNTEAFF
J: TRBJ2-1; D: TRBD2; V: TRBV7-6; size: NA; DNA: TGTGCCAGCAGCTTTGGACTAGCGGGTGGCCCCTACAATGAGCAGTTCTTC; CDR3: CASSFGLAGGPYNEQFF
J: TRBJ1-5; D: NA; V: TRBV28; size: NA; DNA: TGTGCCAGCAGTTTACATGGACTTGGCAATCAGCCCCAGCATTTT; CDR3: CASSLHGLGNQPQHF
J: TRBJ2-7; D: NA; V: TRBV11-2; size: once; DNA: TGTGCCAGTCAGAAACGACAGGACCACTACGAGCAGTACTTC; CDR3: CASQKRQDHYEQYF
J: TRBJ2-7; D: NA; V: TRBV7-2; size: NA; DNA: TGTGCCAGCAGCTGGGGGGGACACTACGAGCAGTACTTC; CDR3: CASSWGGHYEQYF
J: TRBJ2-7; D: TRBD2; V: TRBV29-1; size: NA; DNA: TGCAGCGTTGGACCGGGGGGGCAGAACTACGAGCAGTACTTC; CDR3: CSVGPGGQNYEQYF